These 17 T cell receptor beta chains were all obtained from the same sample, sequenced in a study of blood T cell repertoires in COVID-19. Profiled with immunoSEQ multiplex PCR; TCRdb holds only in-frame clones, not every one. The sample has some 97,000 clones, 70% to 90% seen once. Sequenced input: PBMCs or T cells enriched from blood (not recorded which). Receptors originate from a woman in her forties or fifties who had recovered from COVID-19.

The rearrangement uses TRBV29-1 and TRBJ1-1, with 7 bases fitting TRBD1. Unmatched junction bases numbered 7, after V lost 5 bases and J lost 4 bases. Germline CDR1 and CDR2: SQVTM and ANQGSEA. The CDR3 length is 13 residues. The CDR3 region has the DNA TGCAGCGTTCCGAACAGGGGTAGCACTGAAGCTTTCTTT. Residues: CSVPNRGSTEAFF.

V gene TRBV6-2 or TRBV6-3 combines with J gene TRBJ2-3; 7 nucleotides match TRBD2. CDR3 length: 14 amino acids. The germline V gene encodes CDR1 MNHEY and CDR2 SVGEGT. The junction had 1 base not matched to a gene; V was cut back by 2 bases and J by 2 bases. CDR3 protein: CASSYGRATDTQYF. CDR3 nucleotides: TGTGCCAGCAGTTACGGGAGGGCCACAGATACGCAGTATTTT.

The chain links TRBV2 to TRBJ2-2, with 8 nucleotides matching TRBD2. With V trimmed by 4 bases and J by 1 base, 8 bases remained unmatched. Germline V lookup: CDR1 SNHLY, CDR2 FYNNEI. The CDR3 runs 17 residues. In nucleotides, the CDR3 is TGTGCCAGCAGTGTAGGAGCGGGGGTCTGGAACACCGGGGAGCTGTTTTTT. It encodes CASSVGAGVWNTGELFF.

J is TRBJ1-4 and V is TRBV11-2; 10 positions match TRBD1. Germline CDR1 SGHAT, CDR2 FQNNGV. The V gene end was trimmed by 6 bases and the J gene end by 4 bases; junction bases not matched to a gene: 5. The CDR3 has 15 amino acids. Here the CDR3 DNA reads TGTGCCAGCAGGGGACAGGGGTTCGTTAATGAAAAACTGTTTTTT. It codes for CASRGQGFVNEKLFF. The complete variable domain, with remaining parts taken from reference TRBV11-2 and TRBJ1-4, reads EAGVAQSPRYKIIEKRQSVAFWCNPISGHATLYWYQQILGQGPKLLIQFQNNGVVDDSQLPKDRFSAERLKGVDSTLKIQPAKLEDSAVYLCASRGQGFVNEKLFFGSGTQLSVL.

The V gene is TRBV15, the J gene TRBJ1-2; 12 bases are a match to TRBD1. CDR1 is LNHNV and CDR2 is YYDKDF in the germline V gene (reference sequence). Germline trimming cut 3 bases from V and 8 bases from J; bases unmatched to any gene: 4. The CDR3 is 14 amino acids. In DNA form, the CDR3 reads TGTGCCACCAGCAGGGGACAGGGGGCCTCCGGCTACACCTTC. Translating it yields CATSRGQGASGYTF.

This clone has a handful of counts. The genes are TRBV5-1 and TRBJ1-2; TRBD1 agrees at 7 bases. Germline CDR1 reads SGHRS; CDR2 reads YFSETQ. V was pared by 0 bases and J by 4 bases, with 6 bases of the junction left unmatched. The CDR3 is made up of 15 amino acids. This chain's CDR3 is CASSLAVGQSYGYTF. The CDR3 nucleotides read TGCGCCAGCAGCTTGGCCGTGGGACAGTCCTATGGCTACACCTTC.

The chain is built from TRBV19 and TRBJ1-2; D gene ambiguous. V lost 8 bases and J 7 bases, leaving 8 bases between the germline ends. CDR1 and CDR2 (germline): LNHDA, SQIVND (reference sequence). The CDR3 has 10 amino acids. The CDR3 reads CASSGGGYTF. CDR3 DNA sequence: TGTGCCAGTTCCGGTGGTGGCTACACCTTC.

On this clone: One junction end does not reproduce the germline sequence, and a read error may be involved. CDR3 region: CASRLGVSGGRGDTQYF. DNA of the CDR3: TGCGCCAGCCGCTTGGGGGTGTCGGGAGGTAGGGGAGATACGCAGTATTTT. The chain couples TRBV5-1 to TRBJ2-3; 7 bases align to TRBD2. Germline-derived CDR1 and CDR2 are SGHRS and YFSETQ. The CDR3 is 17 residues long. Drawing the rest from reference TRBV5-1 and TRBJ2-3, the complete variable domain is KAGVTQTPRYLIKTRGQQVTLSCSPISGHRSVSWYQQTPGQGLQFLFEYFSETQRNKGNFPGRFSGRQFSNSRSEMNVSTLELGDSALYLCASRLGVSGGRGDTQYFGPGTRLTVL.

The chain carries TRBV10-2 and TRBJ2-5; 7 bases map to TRBD1. Germline assignment: CDR1 WSHSY and CDR2 SAAADI. The CDR3 length is 15 residues. V was clipped by 5 bases and J by 1 base; unmatched bases: 7. The CDR3 protein is CASSYIYRGQETQYF. For the CDR3, the DNA is TGCGCCAGCAGTTATATTTACAGGGGCCAAGAGACCCAGTACTTC.

This clone was picked up one time. The chain carries TRBV29-1 and TRBJ1-5; 9 bases agree with TRBD1. J gave up 4 bases and V 6 bases, and 4 bases lay outside the gene matches. Germline lookup yields CDR1 SQVTM and CDR2 ANQGSEA. The CDR3 consists of 13 residues. The chain's CDR3 is CSVGTGRNQPQHF. For the CDR3, the DNA is TGCAGCGTAGGGACAGGGAGAAATCAGCCCCAGCATTTT.

This clone was detected a few times. The rearrangement links TRBV28 to TRBJ1-5, with D possibly matching TRBD1 (6 bases). V shed 5 bases and J shed 5 bases, with 10 bases lying between them. The germline V gene has CDR1 MDHEN and CDR2 SYDVKM. This CDR3 has 13 residues. Written as DNA, the CDR3 is TGTGCCAGCAGTCTGGACAGCGATCAGCCCCAGCATTTT. The encoded protein is CASSLDSDQPQHF.

CDR3 sequence: CASSLLAGGEDTQYF. The CDR3 DNA sequence: TGTGCCAGCAGCCTACTAGCGGGGGGCGAAGATACGCAGTATTTT. The chain combines TRBV6-4 with TRBJ2-3, with 12 bases lining up with TRBD2. Germline V gene lookup returns CDR1 MRHNA and CDR2 SNTAGT. This CDR3 is 15 amino acids long. V dropped 6 bases and J dropped 5; count of bases not matched to a gene: 6.

The chain is built from TRBV29-1 and TRBJ2-1; 12 positions match TRBD2. Germline trimming cut 5 bases from V and 6 bases from J; bases unmatched to any gene: 2. The CDR3 length is 13 residues. Germline V gives CDR1 SQVTM, CDR2 ANQGSEA. The CDR3 bases are TGCAGCGTTACGACTAGCGGGAGCAATGAGCAGTTCTTC. This translates into CSVTTSGSNEQFF.

The gene calls are TRBV10-3 and TRBJ2-3; TRBD2 agrees at 11 bases. The V and J ends lost 4 bases and 2 bases, in that order; junction bases with no gene match: 2. From germline, CDR1 is ENHRY and CDR2 SYGVKD. CDR3 size: 15 residues. The CDR3 sequence is CAISVAGGLTDTQYF. CDR3 nucleotide sequence: TGTGCCATCAGTGTAGCGGGGGGGCTCACAGATACGCAGTATTTT.

The CDR3 sequence: CATSHPSGSSYNEQFF. The DNA for the CDR3 is TGTGCCACCAGCCATCCTAGCGGGAGCTCCTACAATGAGCAGTTCTTC. The chain has TRBV24-1 and TRBJ2-1, with 10 bases lining up with TRBD2. Germline trimming cut 7 bases from V and 0 bases from J; bases unmatched to any gene: 5. CDR3 length: 16 residues. CDR1 KGHDR and CDR2 SFDVKD come from the germline V gene.

This rearrangement joins TRBV19 to TRBJ1-5; 9 positions agree with TRBD1. The CDR3 consists of 16 residues. Trimming at V came to 3 bases and at J to 4 bases, leaving 7 bases not matched to a gene. The germline CDR1 and CDR2 sequences are LNHDA and SQIVND (reference sequence). CDR3 protein: CASSIQTGGTNQPQHF. DNA for the CDR3: TGTGCCAGTAGTATTCAGACAGGGGGGACAAATCAGCCCCAGCATTTT.

For the CDR3, the DNA is TGTGCCAGCAGCGTTAGAGCGGTGGGCACAGATACGCAGTATTTT. Its translation is CASSVRAVGTDTQYF. This chain uses TRBV9 with TRBJ2-3; tentatively, D is TRBD2 (5 bases). The germline gives CDR1 SGDLS, CDR2 YYNGEE. V lost 2 bases to trimming and J lost 1 base, with 11 bases between them. The CDR3 has 15 amino acids.